This T cell receptor beta chain was obtained from a study of blood T cell repertoires in COVID-19. Overall study context: COVID-19 samples collected from the United States, Italy and Spain covered acute and convalescent phases. T cells, B-cell-depleted T cells, or PBMCs supplied cDNA or gDNA.

The authors' processing: Amplifying reference gene primers gave estimates of nucleated cell counts. Sequencing used immunoSEQ multiplex PCR; TCRdb keeps in-frame clones, though not all of them. V and J calls and clone size are copied from that table; D and trimming were computed from the DNA. The repertoire consists of about 74,000 clones, with approximately 90% occurring once and the leading ten covering under 7.5%. The CDR3 extends over 15 amino acids. Germline assignment: CDR1 MNHEY and CDR2 SVGAGI. The V and J ends lost 6 bases and 3 bases, in that order; junction bases with no gene match: 11. The chain has TRBV6-5 and TRBJ2-7; 7 bases are shared with TRBD2. The sequenced sample was peripheral blood. The sequence derives from a woman older than 75 with acute or convalescent COVID-19. CDR3 nucleotide sequence: TGTGCCAGCAGAGCAACGGGGAGGGCGGGCTACGAGCAGTACTTC. This sequence encodes CASRATGRAGYEQYF.